Reported below is one T cell receptor (beta chain). Its target is unknown. These data belong to a study of T cell repertoires in cytomegalovirus infection. V dropped 6 bases and J dropped 9 bases, with 24 bases sitting between them. Germline V lookup: CDR1 DFQATT, CDR2 SNEGSKA (reference sequence). The CDR3 sequence is 15 residues long. Each CDR3 protein gets one entry after TCRdb re-called the reads with MiXCR. The sample records about 400,000 distinct CDR3 sequences, roughly 34% being singletons. Study-wide results and caveats: Summed frequency of shared TCR beta families picked out CMV carriers who also had the relevant HLA.

V is TRBV20-1 and J is TRBJ2-1, with D perhaps TRBD2 (5 bases). The source was cultured PBMCs, collected from culture after CMV antigen stimulation. The clonotype was recovered from a human donor in good health (CMV status not recorded). Some clones in this sample may be carry-over from other donors' samples. CDR3 sequence (DNA): TGCAGTGCCCCGAGCGGCCCCCCCTTCGGTGGTGAGCAGTTCTTC. As protein: CSAPSGPPFGGEQFF.